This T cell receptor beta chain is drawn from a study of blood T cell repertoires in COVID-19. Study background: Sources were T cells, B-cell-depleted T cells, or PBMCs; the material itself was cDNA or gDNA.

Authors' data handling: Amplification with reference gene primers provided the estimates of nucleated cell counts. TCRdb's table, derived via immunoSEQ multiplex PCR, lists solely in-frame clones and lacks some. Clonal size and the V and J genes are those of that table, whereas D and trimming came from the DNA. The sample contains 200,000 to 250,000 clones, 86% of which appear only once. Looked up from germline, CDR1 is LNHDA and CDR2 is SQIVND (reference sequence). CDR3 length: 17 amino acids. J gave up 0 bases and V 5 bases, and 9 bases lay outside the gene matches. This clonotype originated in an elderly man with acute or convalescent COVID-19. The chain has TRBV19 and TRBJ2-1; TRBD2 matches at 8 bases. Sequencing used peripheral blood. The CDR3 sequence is CASSAAGGRSSYNEQFF. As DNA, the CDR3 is TGTGCCAGTAGTGCGGCGGGGGGCAGAAGCTCCTACAATGAGCAGTTCTTC.